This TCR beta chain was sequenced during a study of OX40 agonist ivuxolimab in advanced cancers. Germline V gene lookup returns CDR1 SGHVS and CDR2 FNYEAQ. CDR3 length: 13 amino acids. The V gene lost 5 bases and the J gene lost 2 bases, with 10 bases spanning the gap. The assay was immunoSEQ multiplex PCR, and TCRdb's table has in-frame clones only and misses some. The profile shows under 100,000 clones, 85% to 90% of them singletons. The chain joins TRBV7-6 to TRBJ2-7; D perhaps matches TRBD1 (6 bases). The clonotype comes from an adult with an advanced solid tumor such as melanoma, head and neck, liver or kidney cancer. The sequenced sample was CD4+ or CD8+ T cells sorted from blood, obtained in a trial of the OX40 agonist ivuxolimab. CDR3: CASSNRDAYEQYF. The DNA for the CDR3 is TGTGCCAGCAGCAACAGGGACGCCTACGAGCAGTACTTC. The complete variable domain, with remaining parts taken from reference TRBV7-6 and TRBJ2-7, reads GAGVSQSPRYKVTKRGQDVALRCDPISGHVSLYWYRQALGQGPEFLTYFNYEAQQDKSGLPNDRFSAERPEGSISTLTIQRTEQRDSAMYRCASSNRDAYEQYFGPGTRLTVT.